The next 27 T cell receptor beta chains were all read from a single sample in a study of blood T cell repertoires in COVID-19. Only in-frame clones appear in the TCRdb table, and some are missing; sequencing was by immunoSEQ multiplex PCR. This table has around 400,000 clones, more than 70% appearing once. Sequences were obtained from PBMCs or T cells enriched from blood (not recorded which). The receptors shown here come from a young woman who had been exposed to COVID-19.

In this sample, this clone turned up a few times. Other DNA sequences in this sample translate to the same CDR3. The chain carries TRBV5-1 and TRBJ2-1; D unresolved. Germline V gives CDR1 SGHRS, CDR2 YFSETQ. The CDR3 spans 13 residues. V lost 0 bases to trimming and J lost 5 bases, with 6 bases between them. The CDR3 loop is CASSLAQDNEQFF. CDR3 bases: TGCGCCAGCAGCTTGGCGCAGGACAATGAGCAGTTCTTC.

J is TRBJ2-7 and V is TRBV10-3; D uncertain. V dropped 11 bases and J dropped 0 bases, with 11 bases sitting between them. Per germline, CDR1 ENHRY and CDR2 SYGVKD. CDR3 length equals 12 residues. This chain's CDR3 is CAVARSSYEQYF. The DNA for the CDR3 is TGTGCCGTAGCCCGGAGCTCCTACGAGCAGTACTTC.

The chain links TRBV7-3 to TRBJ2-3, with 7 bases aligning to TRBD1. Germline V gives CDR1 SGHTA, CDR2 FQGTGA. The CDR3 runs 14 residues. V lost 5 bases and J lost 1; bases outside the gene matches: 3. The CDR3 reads CASSRQGGTDTQYF. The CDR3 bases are TGTGCCAGCAGCCGACAGGGTGGCACAGATACGCAGTATTTT. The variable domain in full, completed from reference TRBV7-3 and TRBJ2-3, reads GAGVSQTPSNKVTEKGKYVELRCDPISGHTALYWYRQSLGQGPEFLIYFQGTGAADDSGLPNDRFFAVRPEGSVSTLKIQRTERGDSAVYLCASSRQGGTDTQYFGPGTRLTVL.

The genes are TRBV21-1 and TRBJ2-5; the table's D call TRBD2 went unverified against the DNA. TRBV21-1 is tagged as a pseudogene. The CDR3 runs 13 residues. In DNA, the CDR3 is TGTGCCAGCGTCACGGTTGGGGAGGAGACCCAGTACTTC. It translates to CASVTVGEETQYF.

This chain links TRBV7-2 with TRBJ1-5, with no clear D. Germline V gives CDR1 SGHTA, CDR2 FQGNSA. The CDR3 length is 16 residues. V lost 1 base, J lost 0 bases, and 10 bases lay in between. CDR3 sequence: CASSLDASYSNQPQHF. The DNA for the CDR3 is TGTGCCAGCAGCTTAGATGCCAGTTATAGCAATCAGCCCCAGCATTTT.

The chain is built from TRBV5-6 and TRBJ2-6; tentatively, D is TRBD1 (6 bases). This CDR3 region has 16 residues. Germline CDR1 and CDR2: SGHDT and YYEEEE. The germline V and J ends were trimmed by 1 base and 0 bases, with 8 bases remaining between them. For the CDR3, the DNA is TGTGCCAGCAGCTTGTACAGGGCCTCTGGGGCCAACGTCCTGACTTTC. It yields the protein CASSLYRASGANVLTF.

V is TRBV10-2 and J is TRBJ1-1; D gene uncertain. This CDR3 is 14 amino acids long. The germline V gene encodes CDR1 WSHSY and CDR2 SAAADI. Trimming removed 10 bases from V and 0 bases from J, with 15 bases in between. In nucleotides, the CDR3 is TGCGCCACCCTCTACGCATACTTGAACACTGAAGCTTTCTTT. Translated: CATLYAYLNTEAFF.

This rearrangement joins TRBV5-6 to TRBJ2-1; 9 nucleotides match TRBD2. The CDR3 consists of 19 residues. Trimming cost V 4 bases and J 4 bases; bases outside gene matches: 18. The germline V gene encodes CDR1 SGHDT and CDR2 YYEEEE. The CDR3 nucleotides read TGTGCCAGCAGCCCGGCGGGACTAGCCTCCTCACACTCTTACAATGAGCAGTTCTTC. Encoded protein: CASSPAGLASSHSYNEQFF.

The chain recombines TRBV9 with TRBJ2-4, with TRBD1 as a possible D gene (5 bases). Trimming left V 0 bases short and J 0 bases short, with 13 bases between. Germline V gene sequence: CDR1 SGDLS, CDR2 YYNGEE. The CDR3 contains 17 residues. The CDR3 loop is CASSVEKGPVAKNIQYF. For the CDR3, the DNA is TGTGCCAGCAGCGTAGAGAAGGGGCCGGTAGCCAAAAACATTCAGTACTTC.

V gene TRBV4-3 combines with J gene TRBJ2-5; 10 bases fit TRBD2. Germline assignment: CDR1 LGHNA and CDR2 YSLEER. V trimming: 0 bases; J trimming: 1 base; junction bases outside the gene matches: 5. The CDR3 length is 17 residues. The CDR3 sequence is CASSQDPRTSGQETQYF. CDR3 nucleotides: TGCGCCAGCAGCCAAGATCCCCGGACTAGCGGCCAAGAGACCCAGTACTTC.

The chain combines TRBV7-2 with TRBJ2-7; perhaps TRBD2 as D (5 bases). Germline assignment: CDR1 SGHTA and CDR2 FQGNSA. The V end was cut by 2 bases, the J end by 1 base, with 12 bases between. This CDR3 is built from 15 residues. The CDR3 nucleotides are TGTGCCAGCAGCTTATTGTCGGACTTTTCCTACGAGCAGTACTTC. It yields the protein CASSLLSDFSYEQYF.

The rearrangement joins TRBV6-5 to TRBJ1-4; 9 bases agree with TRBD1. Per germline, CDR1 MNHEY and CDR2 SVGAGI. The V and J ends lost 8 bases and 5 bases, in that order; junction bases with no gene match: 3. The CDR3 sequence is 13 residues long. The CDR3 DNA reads TGTGCCAGCGCCGGGACAGGGAATGAAAAACTGTTTTTT. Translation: CASAGTGNEKLFF.

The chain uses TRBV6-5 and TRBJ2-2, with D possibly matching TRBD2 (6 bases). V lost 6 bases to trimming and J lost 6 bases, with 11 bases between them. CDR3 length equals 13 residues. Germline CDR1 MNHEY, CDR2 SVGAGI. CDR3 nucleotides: TGTGCCAGCAGCTGGACTAATCCCGGGGAGCTGTTTTTT. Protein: CASSWTNPGELFF.

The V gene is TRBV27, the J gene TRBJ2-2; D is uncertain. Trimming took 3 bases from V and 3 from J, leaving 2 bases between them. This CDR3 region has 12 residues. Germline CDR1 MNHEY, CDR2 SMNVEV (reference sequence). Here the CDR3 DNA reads TGTGCCAGCAGTTTCTACACCGGGGAGCTGTTTTTT. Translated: CASSFYTGELFF.

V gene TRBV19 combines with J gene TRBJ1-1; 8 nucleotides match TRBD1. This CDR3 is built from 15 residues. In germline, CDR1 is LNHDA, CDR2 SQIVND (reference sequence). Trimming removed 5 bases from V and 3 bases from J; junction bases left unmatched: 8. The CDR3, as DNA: TGTGCCAGTAGTGGGAGACAGGGGTTCGACACTGAAGCTTTCTTT. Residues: CASSGRQGFDTEAFF. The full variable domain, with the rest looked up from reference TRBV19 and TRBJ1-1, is DGGITQSPKYLFRKEGQNVTLSCEQNLNHDAMYWYRQDPGQGLRLIYYSQIVNDFQKGDIAEGYSVSREKKESFPLTVTSAQKNPTAFYLCASSGRQGFDTEAFFGQGTRLTVV.

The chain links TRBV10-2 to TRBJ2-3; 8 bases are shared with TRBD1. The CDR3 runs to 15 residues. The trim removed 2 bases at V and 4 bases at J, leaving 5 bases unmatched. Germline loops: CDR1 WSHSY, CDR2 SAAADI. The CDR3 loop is CASSEQGQGADTQYF. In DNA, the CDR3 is TGCGCCAGCAGTGAGCAAGGACAGGGAGCAGATACGCAGTATTTT.

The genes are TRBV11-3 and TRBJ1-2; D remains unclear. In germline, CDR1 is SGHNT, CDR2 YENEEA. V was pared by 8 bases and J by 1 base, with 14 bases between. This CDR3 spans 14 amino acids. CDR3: CASATGKVNYGYTF. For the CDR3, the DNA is TGTGCCAGCGCGACCGGGAAAGTTAACTATGGCTACACCTTC.

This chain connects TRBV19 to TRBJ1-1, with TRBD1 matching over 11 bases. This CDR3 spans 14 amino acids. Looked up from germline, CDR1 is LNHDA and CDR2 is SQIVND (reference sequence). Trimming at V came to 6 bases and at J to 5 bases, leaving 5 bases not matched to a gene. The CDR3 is CASRRDRGVTEAFF. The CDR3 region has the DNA TGTGCCAGTAGGAGGGACAGGGGGGTAACTGAAGCTTTCTTT. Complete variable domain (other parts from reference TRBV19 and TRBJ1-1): DGGITQSPKYLFRKEGQNVTLSCEQNLNHDAMYWYRQDPGQGLRLIYYSQIVNDFQKGDIAEGYSVSREKKESFPLTVTSAQKNPTAFYLCASRRDRGVTEAFFGQGTRLTVV.

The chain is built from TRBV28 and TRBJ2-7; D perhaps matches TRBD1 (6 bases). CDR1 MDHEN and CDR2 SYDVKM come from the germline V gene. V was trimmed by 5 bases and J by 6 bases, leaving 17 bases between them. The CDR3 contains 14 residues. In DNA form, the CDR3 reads TGTGCCAGCAGTGTACCCCCCGCAGGGGTCGAGCAGTACTTC. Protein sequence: CASSVPPAGVEQYF.

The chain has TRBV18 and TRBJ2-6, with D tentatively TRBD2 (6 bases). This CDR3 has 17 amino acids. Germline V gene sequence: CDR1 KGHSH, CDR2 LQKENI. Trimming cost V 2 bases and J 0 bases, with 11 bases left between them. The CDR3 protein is CASSPYRGSSGANVLTF. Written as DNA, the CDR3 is TGTGCCAGCTCACCATACCGGGGGAGCTCTGGGGCCAACGTCCTGACTTTC.

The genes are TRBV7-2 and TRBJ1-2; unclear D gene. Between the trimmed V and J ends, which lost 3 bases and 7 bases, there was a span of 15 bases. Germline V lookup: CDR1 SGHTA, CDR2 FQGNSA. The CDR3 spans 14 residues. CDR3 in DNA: TGTGCCAGCAGCTTCACGACTCGCGGGAGTGGCTACACCTTC. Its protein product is CASSFTTRGSGYTF.

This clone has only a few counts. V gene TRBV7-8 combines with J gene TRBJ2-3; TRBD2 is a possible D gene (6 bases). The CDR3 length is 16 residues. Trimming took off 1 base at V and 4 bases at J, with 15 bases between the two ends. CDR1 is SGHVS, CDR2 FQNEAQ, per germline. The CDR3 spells CASSLVVIGSADTQYF. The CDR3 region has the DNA TGTGCCAGCAGCTTAGTAGTGATCGGGAGCGCAGATACGCAGTATTTT. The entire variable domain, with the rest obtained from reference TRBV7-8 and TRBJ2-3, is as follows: GAGVSQSPRYKVAKRGQDVALRCDPISGHVSLFWYQQALGQGPEFLTYFQNEAQLDKSGLPSDRFFAERPEGSVSTLKIQRTQQEDSAVYLCASSLVVIGSADTQYFGPGTRLTVL.

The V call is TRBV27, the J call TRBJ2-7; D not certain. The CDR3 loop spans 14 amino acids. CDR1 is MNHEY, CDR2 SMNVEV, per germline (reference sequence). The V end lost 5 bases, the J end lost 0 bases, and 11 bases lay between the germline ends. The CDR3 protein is CASSDTIYSYEQYF. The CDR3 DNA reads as TGTGCCAGCAGTGACACAATTTACTCCTACGAGCAGTACTTC.

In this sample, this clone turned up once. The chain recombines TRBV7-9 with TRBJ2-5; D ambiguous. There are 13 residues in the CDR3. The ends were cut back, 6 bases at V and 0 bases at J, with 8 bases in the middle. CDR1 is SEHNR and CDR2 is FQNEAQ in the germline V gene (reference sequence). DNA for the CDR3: TGTGCCAGCAGACGGAGTTACCAAGAGACCCAGTACTTC. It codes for CASRRSYQETQYF.

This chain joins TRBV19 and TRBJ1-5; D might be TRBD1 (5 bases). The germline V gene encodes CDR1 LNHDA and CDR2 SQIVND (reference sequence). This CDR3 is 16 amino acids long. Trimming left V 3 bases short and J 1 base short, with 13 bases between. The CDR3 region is CASSILPGGSNQPQHF. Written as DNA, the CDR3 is TGTGCCAGTAGTATTCTCCCCGGGGGGAGCAATCAGCCCCAGCATTTT.

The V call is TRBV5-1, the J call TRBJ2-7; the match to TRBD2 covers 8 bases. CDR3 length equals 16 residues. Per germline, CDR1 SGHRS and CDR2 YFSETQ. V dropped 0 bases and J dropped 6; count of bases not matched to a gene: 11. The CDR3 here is CASSLAGGTQGIEQYF. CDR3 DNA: TGCGCCAGCAGCTTGGCGGGGGGGACCCAAGGAATCGAGCAGTACTTC.

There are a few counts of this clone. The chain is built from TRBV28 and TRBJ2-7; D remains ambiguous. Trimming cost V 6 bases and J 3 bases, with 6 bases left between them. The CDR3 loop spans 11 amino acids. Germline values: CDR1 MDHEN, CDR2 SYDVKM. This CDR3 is CASRSNYEQYF. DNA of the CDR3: TGTGCCAGCAGATCCAACTACGAGCAGTACTTC.